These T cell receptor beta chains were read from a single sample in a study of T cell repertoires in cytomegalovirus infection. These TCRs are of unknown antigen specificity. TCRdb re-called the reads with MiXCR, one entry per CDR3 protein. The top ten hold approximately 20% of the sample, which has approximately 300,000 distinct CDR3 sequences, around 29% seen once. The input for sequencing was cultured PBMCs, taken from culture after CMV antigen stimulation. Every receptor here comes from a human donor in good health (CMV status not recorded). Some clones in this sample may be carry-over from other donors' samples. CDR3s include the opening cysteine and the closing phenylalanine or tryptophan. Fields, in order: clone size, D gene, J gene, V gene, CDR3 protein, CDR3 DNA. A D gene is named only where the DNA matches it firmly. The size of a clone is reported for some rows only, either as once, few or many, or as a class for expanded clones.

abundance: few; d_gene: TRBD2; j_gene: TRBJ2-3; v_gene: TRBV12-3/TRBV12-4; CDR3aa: CASTPSWGSGRGDTQYF; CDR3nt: TGTGCCAGCACCCCCTCGTGGGGTAGCGGGAGGGGAGATACGCAGTATTTT
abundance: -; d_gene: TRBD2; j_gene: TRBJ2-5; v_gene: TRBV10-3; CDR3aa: CAIRGGGVQETQYF; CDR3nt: TGTGCCATCAGGGGCGGGGGAGTCCAAGAGACCCAGTACTTC
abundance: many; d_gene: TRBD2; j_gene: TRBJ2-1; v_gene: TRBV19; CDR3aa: CASSIASGRVDEQFF; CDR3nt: TGTGCCAGCAGTATAGCTAGCGGGAGGGTGGATGAGCAGTTCTTC
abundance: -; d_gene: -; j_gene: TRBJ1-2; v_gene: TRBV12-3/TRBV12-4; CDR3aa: CASSLPNYGYTF; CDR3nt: TGTGCCAGCAGTTTGCCTAACTATGGCTACACCTTC
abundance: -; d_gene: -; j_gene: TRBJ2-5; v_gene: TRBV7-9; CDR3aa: CASTEYRVIQETQYF; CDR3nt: TGTGCCAGCACCGAATACAGGGTTATCCAAGAGACCCAGTACTTC
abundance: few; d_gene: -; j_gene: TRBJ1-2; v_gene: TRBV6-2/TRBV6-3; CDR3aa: CASSWDLGYTF; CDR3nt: TGTGCCAGCAGTTGGGACCTAGGCTACACCTTC
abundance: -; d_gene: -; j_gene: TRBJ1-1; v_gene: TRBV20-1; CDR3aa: CSATRGQYPEAFF; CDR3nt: TGCAGTGCTACAAGAGGACAGTACCCCGAAGCTTTCTTT
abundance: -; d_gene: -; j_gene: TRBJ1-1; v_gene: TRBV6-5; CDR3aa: CASRRGGAEAFF; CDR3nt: TGTGCCAGCAGGCGGGGGGGCGCTGAAGCTTTCTTT
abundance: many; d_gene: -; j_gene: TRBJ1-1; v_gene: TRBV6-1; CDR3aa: CASGRGLAEAFF; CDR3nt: TGTGCCAGCGGTCGGGGTCTCGCTGAAGCTTTCTTT
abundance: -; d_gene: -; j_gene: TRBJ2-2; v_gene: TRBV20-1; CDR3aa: CSARDHRQGYTGELFF; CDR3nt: TGCAGTGCTAGAGATCATAGGCAGGGATACACCGGGGAGCTGTTTTTT
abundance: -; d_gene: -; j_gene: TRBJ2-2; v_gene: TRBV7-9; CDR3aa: CASSSYAGTGELFF; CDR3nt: TGTGCCAGCAGCTCCTACGCCGGGACCGGGGAGCTGTTTTTT
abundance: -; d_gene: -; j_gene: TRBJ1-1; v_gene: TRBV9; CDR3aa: CASSRGGRDTEAFF; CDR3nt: TGTGCCAGCAGCCGTGGGGGCAGAGACACTGAAGCTTTCTTT
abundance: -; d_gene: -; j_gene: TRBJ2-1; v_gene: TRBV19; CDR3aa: CASTPLPGTYNEQFF; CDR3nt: TGTGCCAGTACCCCATTGCCGGGAACCTACAATGAGCAGTTCTTC
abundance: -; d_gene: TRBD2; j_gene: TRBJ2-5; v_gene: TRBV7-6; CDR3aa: CASSLRSGRAPRSQYF; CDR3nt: TGTGCCAGCAGCTTAAGGAGCGGGAGGGCCCCACGTAGCCAGTACTTC
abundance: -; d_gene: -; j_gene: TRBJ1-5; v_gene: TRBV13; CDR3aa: CASSHARSNQPQHF; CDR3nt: TGTGCCAGCAGCCATGCTAGGTCCAATCAGCCCCAGCATTTT
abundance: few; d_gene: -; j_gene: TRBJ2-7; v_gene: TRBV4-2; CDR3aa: CASSQDERGRSYEQYF; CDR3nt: TGTGCCAGCAGCCAAGATGAAAGGGGCAGATCCTACGAGCAGTACTTC
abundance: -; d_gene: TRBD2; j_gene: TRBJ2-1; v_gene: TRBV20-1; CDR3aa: CSARALAGGWEQFF; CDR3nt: TGCAGTGCTAGAGCACTAGCGGGAGGGTGGGAGCAGTTCTTC
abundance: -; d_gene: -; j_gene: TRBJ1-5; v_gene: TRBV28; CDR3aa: CASSSKQPQHF; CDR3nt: TGTGCCAGCAGTTCAAAACAGCCCCAGCATTTT
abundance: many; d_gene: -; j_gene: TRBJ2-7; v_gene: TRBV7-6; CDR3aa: CASSLTNYRPEQYF; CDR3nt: TGTGCCAGCAGCTTGACCAACTACAGGCCAGAGCAGTACTTC
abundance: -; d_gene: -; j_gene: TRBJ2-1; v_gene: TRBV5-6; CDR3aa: CASSLGLSYNEQFF; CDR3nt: TGTGCCAGCAGCCTGGGACTGTCCTACAATGAGCAGTTCTTC
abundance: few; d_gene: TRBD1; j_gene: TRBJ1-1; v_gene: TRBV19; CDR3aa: CASSKDRAGTEAFF; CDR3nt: TGTGCCAGTAGCAAAGACAGGGCGGGCACTGAAGCTTTCTTT
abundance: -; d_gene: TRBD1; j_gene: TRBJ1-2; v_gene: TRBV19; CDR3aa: CASNAAGTGVSYGYTF; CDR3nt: TGTGCCAGTAATGCGGCCGGGACAGGGGTTTCCTATGGCTACACCTTC
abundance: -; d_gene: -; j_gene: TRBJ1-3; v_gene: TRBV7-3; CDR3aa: CASSDGSGNTIYF; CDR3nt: TGTGCCAGCAGCGACGGCTCTGGAAACACCATATATTTT
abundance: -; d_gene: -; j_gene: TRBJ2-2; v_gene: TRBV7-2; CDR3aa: CASCQGSTFTGELFF; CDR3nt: TGTGCCAGCTGCCAGGGCTCTACGTTCACCGGGGAGCTGTTTTTT
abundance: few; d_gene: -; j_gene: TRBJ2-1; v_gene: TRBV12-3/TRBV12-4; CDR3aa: CASSYSGWSYNEQFF; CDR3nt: TGTGCCAGCAGTTACAGCGGGTGGTCCTACAATGAGCAGTTCTTC
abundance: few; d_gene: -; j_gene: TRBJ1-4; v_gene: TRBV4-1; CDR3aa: CASSQRARMKDLEKLFF; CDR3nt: TGCGCCAGCAGCCAACGCGCGCGAATGAAGGATCTTGAAAAACTGTTTTTT
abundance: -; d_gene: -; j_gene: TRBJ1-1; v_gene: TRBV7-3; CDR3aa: CASSLTGESAEAFF; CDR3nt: TGTGCCAGCAGCTTAACAGGGGAGTCTGCTGAAGCTTTCTTT
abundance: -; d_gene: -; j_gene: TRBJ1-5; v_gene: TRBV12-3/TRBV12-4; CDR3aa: CASSAGTLGQPQHF; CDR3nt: TGTGCCAGCAGTGCCGGGACACTGGGTCAGCCCCAGCATTTT
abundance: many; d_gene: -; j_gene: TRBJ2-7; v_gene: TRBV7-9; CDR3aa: CASSKPGGTGSNEQYF; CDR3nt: TGTGCCAGCAGTAAACCGGGGGGGACAGGGTCCAACGAGCAGTACTTC
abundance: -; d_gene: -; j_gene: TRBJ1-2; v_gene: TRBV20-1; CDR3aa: CSARDPRGAGGYTF; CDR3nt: TGCAGTGCTAGAGACCCTAGGGGGGCTGGCGGCTACACCTTC
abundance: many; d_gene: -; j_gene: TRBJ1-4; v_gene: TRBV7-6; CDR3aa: CASSLGTGMNEKLFF; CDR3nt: TGTGCCAGCAGCTTAGGAACCGGGATGAATGAAAAACTGTTTTTT
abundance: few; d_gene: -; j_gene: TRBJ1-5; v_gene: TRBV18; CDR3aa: CASSRKGTPNQPQHF; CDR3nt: TGTGCCAGCTCACGGAAGGGGACACCAAATCAGCCCCAGCATTTT
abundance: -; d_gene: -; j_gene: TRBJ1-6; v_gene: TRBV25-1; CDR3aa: CSSSDPNSPLHF; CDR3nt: TGTTCCAGCAGTGATCCTAATTCACCCCTCCACTTT
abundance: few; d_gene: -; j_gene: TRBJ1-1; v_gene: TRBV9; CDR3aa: CASSVGSNTEAFF; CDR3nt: TGTGCCAGCAGCGTAGGCAGCAACACTGAAGCTTTCTTT
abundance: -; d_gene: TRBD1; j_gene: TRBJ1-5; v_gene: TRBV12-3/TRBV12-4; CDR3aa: CASSPGTAYQPQHF; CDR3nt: TGTGCCAGCAGTCCCGGGACAGCCTATCAGCCCCAGCATTTT
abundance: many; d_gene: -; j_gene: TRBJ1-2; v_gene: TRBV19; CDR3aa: CASSPDAYYGYTF; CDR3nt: TGTGCCAGTAGCCCTGACGCTTACTATGGCTACACCTTC
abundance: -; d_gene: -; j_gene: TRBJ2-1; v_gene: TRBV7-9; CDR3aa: CASSLWRDNNEQFF; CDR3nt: TGTGCCAGCAGCTTATGGCGGGACAACAATGAGCAGTTCTTC
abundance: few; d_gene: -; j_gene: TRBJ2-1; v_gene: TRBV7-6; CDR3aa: CASSFNEGSYNEQFF; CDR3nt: TGTGCCAGCAGCTTCAATGAGGGCTCCTACAATGAGCAGTTCTTC
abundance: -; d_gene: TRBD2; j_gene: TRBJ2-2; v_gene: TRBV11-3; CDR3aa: CASSPGLLTNPSNTGELFF; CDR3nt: TGTGCCAGCAGCCCGGGACTACTTACTAATCCCTCGAACACCGGGGAGCTGTTTTTT